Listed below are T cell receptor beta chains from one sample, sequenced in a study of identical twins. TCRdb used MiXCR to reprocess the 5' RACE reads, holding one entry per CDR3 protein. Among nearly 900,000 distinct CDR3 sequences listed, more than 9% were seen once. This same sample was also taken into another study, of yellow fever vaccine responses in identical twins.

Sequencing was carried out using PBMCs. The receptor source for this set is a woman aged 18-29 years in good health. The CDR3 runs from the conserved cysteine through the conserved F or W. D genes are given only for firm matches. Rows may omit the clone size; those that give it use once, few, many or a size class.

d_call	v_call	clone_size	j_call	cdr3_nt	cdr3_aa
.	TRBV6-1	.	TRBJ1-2	TGTGCCAGCAGTGAAGTGTTCTTATCAGAAGAGGGCTACACCTTC	CASSEVFLSEEGYTF
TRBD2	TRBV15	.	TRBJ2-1	TGTGCCACCAGCAGAGACCGGGGGGGCGTAGGAAATGAGCAGTTCTTC	CATSRDRGGVGNEQFF
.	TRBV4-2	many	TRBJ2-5	TGTGCCAGCAGCCAAGCCAGAGAGACCCAGTACTTC	CASSQARETQYF
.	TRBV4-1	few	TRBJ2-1	TGCGCCAGCAGCCAAGATCCTTGGAGGGCCAGTGAGCAGTTCTTC	CASSQDPWRASEQFF
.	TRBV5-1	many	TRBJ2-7	TGCGCCAGCAGCGGTGACACCGGTCTCTACGAGCAGTACTTC	CASSGDTGLYEQYF
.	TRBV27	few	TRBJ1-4	TGTGCCAGCAGTCCGGGCCGTAATGAAAAACTGTTTTTT	CASSPGRNEKLFF
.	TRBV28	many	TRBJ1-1	TGTGCCAGCAGTCCCCTAGGGGAGAGGCTTTCCGCTGAAGCTTTCTTT	CASSPLGERLSAEAFF
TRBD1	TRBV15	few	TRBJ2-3	TGTGCCACCAGCAGAGGGGACAGGGGGAACACAGATACGCAGTATTTT	CATSRGDRGNTDTQYF
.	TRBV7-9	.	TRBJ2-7	TGTGCCAGCACCTTAGGGCTAGCACGGGAGCAGTACTTC	CASTLGLAREQYF
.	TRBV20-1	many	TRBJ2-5	TGCAGTGCTAGAGATGAGGGTGTAGTGGAGACCCAGTACTTC	CSARDEGVVETQYF
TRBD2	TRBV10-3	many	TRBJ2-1	TGTGCCATCAGTGAGTCGCGCGGGAGGTCTTACAATGAGCAGTTCTTC	CAISESRGRSYNEQFF
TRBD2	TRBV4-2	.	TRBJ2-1	TGTGCCAGCAGCCAAGAACCAGGCTTAGCGGGGGGCTCCTACAATGAGCAGTTCTTC	CASSQEPGLAGGSYNEQFF
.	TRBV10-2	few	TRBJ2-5	TGCGCCAGCATCCGGGACCAAGGAGAGACCCAGTACTTC	CASIRDQGETQYF
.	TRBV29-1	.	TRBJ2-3	TGCAGCGCCGCAGGGGAGGGGACAGATACGCAGTATTTT	CSAAGEGTDTQYF
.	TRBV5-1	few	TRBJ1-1	TGCGCCAGCAGCTTGGTACTCCTTAGCGAAGCTTTCTTT	CASSLVLLSEAFF
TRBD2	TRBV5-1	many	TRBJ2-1	TGCGCCAGCAGCTTGTTAGGACTAGCGTTAGCAAACAATGAGCAGTTCTTC	CASSLLGLALANNEQFF
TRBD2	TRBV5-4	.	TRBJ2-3	TGTGCCAGCAGCTGGACCAGTATGGGACTAGCGGGAGGAAGGATTAGTACAGATACGCAGTATTTT	CASSWTSMGLAGGRISTDTQYF
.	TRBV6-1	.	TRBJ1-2	TGTGCCAGCAGTGAAATTCGGGGGCTCCTACCTCGGTATGGCTACACCTTC	CASSEIRGLLPRYGYTF
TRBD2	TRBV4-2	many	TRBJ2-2	TGTGCCAGCAGCCAAGATCATAGCGGGGGGTCCTTGGGGGAGCTGTTTTTT	CASSQDHSGGSLGELFF
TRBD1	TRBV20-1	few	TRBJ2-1	TGCAGTGCTAGCGCGGGACAGGGGCCCTACAATGAGCAGTTCTTC	CSASAGQGPYNEQFF
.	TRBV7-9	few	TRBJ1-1	TGTGCCAGCAGCTTAGCGGTCACAGGAGAGATACCTGAAGCTTTCTTT	CASSLAVTGEIPEAFF
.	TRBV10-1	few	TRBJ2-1	TGCGCCAGCAGTGACCCCGGGACTGGAGACAATGAGCAGTTCTTC	CASSDPGTGDNEQFF
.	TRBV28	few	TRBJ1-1	TGTGCCAGCAGCACACAGCTGGACAGTGGAGAAGCTTTCTTT	CASSTQLDSGEAFF
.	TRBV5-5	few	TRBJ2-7	TGTGCCAGCAGCTTGGAGGGCAGGGGAATCTACGAGCAGTACTTC	CASSLEGRGIYEQYF
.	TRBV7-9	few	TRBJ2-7	TGTGCCAGCAGGTATAGGGGCTACGAGCAGTACTTC	CASRYRGYEQYF
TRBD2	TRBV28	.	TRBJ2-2	TGTGCCAGCAGTTTTGGTTTGATAGCGGGGGGGCGTTGGACCGGGGAGCTGTTTTTT	CASSFGLIAGGRWTGELFF
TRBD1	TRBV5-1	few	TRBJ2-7	TGCGCCAGCAGCTTACCCACCGAACCTCACACGACAGGGGAGTCCTACGAGCAGTACTTC	CASSLPTEPHTTGESYEQYF
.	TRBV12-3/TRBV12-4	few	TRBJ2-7	TGTGCCAGCAGCCGGGAGCGGGAGCAGTACTTC	CASSREREQYF
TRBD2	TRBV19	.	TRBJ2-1	TGTGCCAGTAGTACTAGCGGGAATTCGGGGAATGAGCAGTTCTTC	CASSTSGNSGNEQFF